This TCR beta chain came from a study of CD8 T cell repertoires and HIV-1 epitope variants. The overall study: Separate wells received one of Twenty-five Gag or Nef variant peptides.

Assay used: immunoSEQ multiplex PCR; TCRdb lists only in-frame clones, some missing. The data show some 87,000 clones, roughly 80% seen once. The V segment lost 0 bases and the J segment 9 bases; nucleotides outside the gene matches: 6. Germline V gene sequence: CDR1 SGDLS, CDR2 YYNGEE. The CDR3 is 16 amino acids. This clone appeared a single time. The sequenced material came from uncultured baseline CD8+ T cells from peripheral blood mononuclear cells (PBMCs). The V gene is TRBV9, the J gene TRBJ1-6; 10 positions agree with TRBD1. This sequence was found in a male donor with HIV. The CDR3 DNA reads TGTGCCAGCAGCGTAGCTTCGGGACAGGGGAGTTCACCCCTCCACTTT. Translated: CASSVASGQGSSPLHF.